This T cell receptor beta chain appears in the sequencing data of a study of blood T cell repertoires in COVID-19. Study in general: Acute and convalescent COVID-19 samples came from the United States, Italy and Spain. PBMCs, B-cell-depleted T cells, or T cells were the source of the cDNA or gDNA that made up the material.

With 5 bases clipped from V and 0 bases from J, the junction kept 14 bases outside the gene matches. The CDR3 spans 19 residues. Per the germline V gene, CDR1 is MNHNS and CDR2 is SASEGT. Per the original methods: It was from reference gene primer amplification that nucleated cell counts were estimated. Sequencing was performed with immunoSEQ multiplex PCR; in TCRdb, only in-frame clones are kept and a portion is missing. V and J calls and clone size are those listed in that table; D and trimming were worked out from the DNA. Here the sample spans tens of thousands of clones, more than 75% being singletons.

The chain recombines TRBV6-1 with TRBJ2-1, with 9 bases aligning to TRBD2. What was sequenced was peripheral blood. The receptor was derived from a human donor in a cohort sampled during active COVID-19. CDR3 amino acids: CASSKGGSGGPSSYNEQFF. The DNA for the CDR3 is TGTGCCAGCAGTAAAGGGGGTAGCGGGGGCCCGAGCTCCTACAATGAGCAGTTCTTC.